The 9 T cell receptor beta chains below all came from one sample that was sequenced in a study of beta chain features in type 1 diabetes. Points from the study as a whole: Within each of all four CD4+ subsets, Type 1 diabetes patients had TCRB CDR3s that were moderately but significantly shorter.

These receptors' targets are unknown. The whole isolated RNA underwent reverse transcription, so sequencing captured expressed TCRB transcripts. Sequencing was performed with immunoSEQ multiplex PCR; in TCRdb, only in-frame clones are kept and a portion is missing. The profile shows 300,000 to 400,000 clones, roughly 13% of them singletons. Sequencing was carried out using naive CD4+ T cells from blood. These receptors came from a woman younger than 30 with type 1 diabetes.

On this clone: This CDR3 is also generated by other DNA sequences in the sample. Here the CDR3 reads CASSPAGGPSYEQYV. The CDR3 coding sequence is TGTGCCAGCTCACCGGCGGGAGGGCCCTCCTACGAGCAGTACGTC. The chain combines TRBV18 with TRBJ2-7; 9 bases map to TRBD2. After removal of 3 bases from V and 0 bases from J, the junction contained 3 bases not matched to a gene. Germline V lookup: CDR1 KGHSH, CDR2 LQKENI. The CDR3 covers 15 residues.

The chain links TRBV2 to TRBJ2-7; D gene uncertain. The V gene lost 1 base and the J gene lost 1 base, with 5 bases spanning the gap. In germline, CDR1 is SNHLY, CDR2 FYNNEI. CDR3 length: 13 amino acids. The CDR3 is CASSEVRSYEQYF. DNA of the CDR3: TGTGCCAGCAGTGAAGTGCGGTCCTACGAGCAGTACTTC.

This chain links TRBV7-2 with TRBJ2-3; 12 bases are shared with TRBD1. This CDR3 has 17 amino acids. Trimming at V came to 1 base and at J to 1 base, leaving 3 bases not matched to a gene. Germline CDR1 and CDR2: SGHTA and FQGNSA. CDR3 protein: CASSLVGQGARTDTQYF. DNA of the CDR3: TGTGCCAGCAGCTTAGTGGGACAGGGGGCCCGCACAGATACGCAGTATTTT.

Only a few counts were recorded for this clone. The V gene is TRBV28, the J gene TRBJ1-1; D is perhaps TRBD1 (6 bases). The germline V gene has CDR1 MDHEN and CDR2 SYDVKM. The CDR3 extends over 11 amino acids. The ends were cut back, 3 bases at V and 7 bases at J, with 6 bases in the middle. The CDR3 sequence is CASSLTGEAFF. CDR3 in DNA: TGTGCCAGCAGTTTGACAGGTGAAGCTTTCTTT.

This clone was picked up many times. In DNA, the CDR3 is TGTGCCACCAGCAGGTCAAGCGGGAGCAATGAGCAGTTCTTC. It encodes CATSRSSGSNEQFF. The V and J genes are TRBV15 and TRBJ2-1, with 8 positions matching TRBD2. The trim removed 3 bases at V and 6 bases at J, leaving 4 bases unmatched. In germline, CDR1 is LNHNV, CDR2 YYDKDF (reference sequence). This CDR3 region has 14 residues.

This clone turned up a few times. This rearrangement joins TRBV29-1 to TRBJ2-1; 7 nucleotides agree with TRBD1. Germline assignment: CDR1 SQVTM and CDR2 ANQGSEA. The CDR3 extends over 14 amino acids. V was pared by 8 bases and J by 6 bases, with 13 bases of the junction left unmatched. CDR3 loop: CSSDGTAGGNEQFF. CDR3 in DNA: TGCAGCTCCGACGGGACAGCTGGGGGCAATGAGCAGTTCTTC.

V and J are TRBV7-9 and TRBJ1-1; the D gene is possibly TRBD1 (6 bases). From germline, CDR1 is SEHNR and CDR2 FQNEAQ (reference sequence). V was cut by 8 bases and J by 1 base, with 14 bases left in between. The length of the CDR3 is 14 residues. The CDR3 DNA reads TGTGCCAGCCTCAGGGGCGGAGGGAACACTGAAGCTTTCTTT. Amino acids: CASLRGGGNTEAFF.

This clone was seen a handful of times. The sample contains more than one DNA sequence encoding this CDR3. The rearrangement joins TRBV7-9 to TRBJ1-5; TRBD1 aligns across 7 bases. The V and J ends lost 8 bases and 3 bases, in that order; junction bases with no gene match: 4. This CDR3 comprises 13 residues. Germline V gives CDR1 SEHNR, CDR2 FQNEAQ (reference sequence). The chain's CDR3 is CASSGQPNQPQHF. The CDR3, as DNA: TGTGCCAGCTCGGGACAGCCCAATCAGCCCCAGCATTTT.

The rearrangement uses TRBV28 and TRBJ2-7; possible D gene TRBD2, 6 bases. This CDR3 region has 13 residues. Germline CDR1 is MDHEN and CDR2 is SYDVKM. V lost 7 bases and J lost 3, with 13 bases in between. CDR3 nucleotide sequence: TGTGCCAGCAATAGGCGGGACCGCTACGAGCAGTACTTC. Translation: CASNRRDRYEQYF.